Shown below are 22 T cell receptor beta chains from a single sample sequenced in a study of cytomegalovirus exposure and HLA in healthy donors. Researchers ran the PCR with 60 Vbeta and 13 Jbeta primers. Sequencing used immunoSEQ multiplex PCR; TCRdb keeps in-frame clones, though not all of them. The sample carries over 85,000 clones, around 82% recorded once. Sample: PBMCs. The source of these receptors is a man aged 35 to 55 in good health and CMV-seronegative.

The chain combines TRBV28 with TRBJ1-1; possible D gene TRBD1, 6 bases. V shed 6 bases and J shed 10 bases, with 18 bases lying between them. The CDR3 runs to 13 residues. The germline V gene encodes CDR1 MDHEN and CDR2 SYDVKM. The CDR3 sequence is CASRLGGGAGAFF. As DNA, the CDR3 is TGTGCCAGCAGACTCGGTGGGGGGGCTGGAGCTTTCTTT.

The chain recombines TRBV14 with TRBJ1-6, with TRBD1 as a possible D gene (5 bases). V was pared by 0 bases and J by 6 bases, with 9 bases between. The CDR3 is 15 residues long. Germline V lookup: CDR1 SGHDN, CDR2 FVKESK. CDR3 residues: CASSQDRQFNSPLHF. The CDR3 coding sequence is TGTGCCAGCAGCCAAGATCGACAGTTTAATTCACCCCTCCACTTT.

This chain joins TRBV7-6 and TRBJ2-7; TRBD1 aligns across 7 bases. The CDR3 totals 12 residues. Trimming took 1 base from V and 11 from J; bases not matched to a gene: 5. The germline V gene has CDR1 SGHVS and CDR2 FNYEAQ. As DNA, the CDR3 is TGTGCCAGCAGCTTAGGGACAGGATCTGAGTACTTC. This translates into CASSLGTGSEYF.

Concerning this clone itself: At the DNA level, this CDR3 is encoded by other sequences in the same sample as well. The chain combines TRBV7-9 with TRBJ1-1, with D unresolved. The V gene lost 4 bases and the J gene lost 0 bases, with 12 bases spanning the gap. The CDR3 length is 15 residues. CDR1 is SEHNR, CDR2 FQNEAQ, per germline (reference sequence). The CDR3 nucleotides read TGTGCCAGCAGCTCGTCGGGAGGCTTGAACACTGAAGCTTTCTTT. It encodes CASSSSGGLNTEAFF.

This clone was detected only once. The J gene is TRBJ1-1, the V gene TRBV5-1; D is ambiguous. The CDR3 length is 16 residues. Germline loops: CDR1 SGHRS, CDR2 YFSETQ. Trimming cost V 0 bases and J 6 bases, with 18 bases left between them. The CDR3 DNA follows: TGCGCCAGCAGCTTGGCCTTTACACAGAGAAATTCTGAAGCTTTCTTT. It codes for CASSLAFTQRNSEAFF.

This chain links TRBV2 with TRBJ2-3; 14 nucleotides agree with TRBD2. CDR3 size: 16 residues. Trimming at V came to 6 bases and at J to 3 bases, leaving 5 bases not matched to a gene. The germline gives CDR1 SNHLY, CDR2 FYNNEI. CDR3 protein: CASSEGLAGATDTQYF. The CDR3 bases are TGTGCCAGCAGCGAGGGACTAGCGGGGGCAACAGATACGCAGTATTTT.

V gene TRBV6-5 combines with J gene TRBJ1-4; D perhaps matches TRBD1 (6 bases). V was clipped by 0 bases and J by 7 bases, with 15 bases between them. The CDR3 has 16 amino acids. The germline CDR1 and CDR2 sequences are MNHEY and SVGAGI. CDR3 amino acids: CASSYSGALKGEKLFF. The CDR3 bases are TGTGCCAGCAGTTACTCGGGGGCGCTGAAAGGTGAAAAACTGTTTTTT.

This rearrangement joins TRBV27 to TRBJ2-5; 7 bases agree with TRBD2. The CDR3 is 16 residues long. Losses at the gene ends were 5 bases for V and 5 bases for J; bases not matched to a gene: 14. Germline-derived CDR1 and CDR2 are MNHEY and SMNVEV (reference sequence). The CDR3: CASSRFPTSIMETQYF. In DNA form, the CDR3 reads TGTGCCAGCAGTCGCTTTCCGACTAGCATCATGGAGACCCAGTACTTC.

The chain joins TRBV4-1 to TRBJ1-3; D possibly corresponds to TRBD1 (6 bases). CDR1 is MGHRA, CDR2 YSYEKL, per germline. This CDR3 is 15 amino acids long. V lost 4 bases and J 0 bases, leaving 10 bases between the germline ends. CDR3 DNA sequence: TGCGCCAGCAGCCCTGGGGGCAGCTCTGGAAACACCATATATTTT. This translates into CASSPGGSSGNTIYF.

J is TRBJ1-1 and V is TRBV5-4; TRBD1 is a possible D gene (5 bases). In germline, CDR1 is SGHNT, CDR2 YYREEE (reference sequence). The V end was cut by 4 bases, the J end by 4 bases, with 17 bases between. This CDR3 comprises 15 residues. CDR3 residues: CASSHLRELGTEAFF. The CDR3 region has the DNA TGTGCCAGCAGCCACCTCAGGGAATTGGGCACTGAAGCTTTCTTT.

V and J are TRBV5-1 and TRBJ2-1; D perhaps matches TRBD1 (6 bases). The CDR3 totals 15 residues. Germline CDR1 is SGHRS and CDR2 is YFSETQ. Trimming pared 2 bases from V and 7 bases from J, leaving 16 bases between. For the CDR3, the DNA is TGCGCCAGCAGCTTACAGGGCGGGCAGTATAATGAGCAGTTCTTC. Translated, it gives CASSLQGGQYNEQFF.

For this clone: Germline and junction disagree at one end, which may indicate a read error. This sequence joins TRBV7-7 and TRBJ2-1, with D tentatively TRBD1 (6 bases). The CDR3 contains 14 residues. Germline CDR1 reads SSHAT; CDR2 reads FNYEAQ (reference sequence). CDR3 DNA sequence: TGTGCTAGCAGCGCCGGGACACTTTACAATGAGCAGTTCTTC. This codes for CASSAGTLYNEQFF. The full variable domain, with the rest looked up from reference TRBV7-7 and TRBJ2-1, is GAGVSQSPRYKVTKRGQDVTLRCDPISSHATLYWYQQALGQGPEFLTYFNYEAQPDKSGLPSDRFSAERPEGSISTLTIQRTEQRDSAMYRCASSAGTLYNEQFFGPGTRLTVL.

V is TRBV2 and J is TRBJ2-3; 7 bases align to TRBD1. Germline loops: CDR1 SNHLY, CDR2 FYNNEI. V lost 2 bases, J lost 2 bases, and 13 bases stayed unmatched. The CDR3 sequence is 18 residues long. The CDR3 DNA reads TGTGCCAGCAGTGAATCAGCCAGACAGGGAACATACACAGATACGCAGTATTTT. It yields the protein CASSESARQGTYTDTQYF. Filled out from reference TRBV2 and TRBJ2-3, the complete variable domain reads EPEVTQTPSHQVTQMGQEVILRCVPISNHLYFYWYRQILGQKVEFLVSFYNNEISEKSEIFDDQFSVERPDGSNFTLKIRSTKLEDSAMYFCASSESARQGTYTDTQYFGPGTRLTVL.

CDR3 residues: CASSFPGRGGYTF. The CDR3, as DNA: TGCGCCAGCAGCTTCCCAGGGCGGGGTGGCTACACCTTC. The rearrangement links TRBV5-1 to TRBJ1-2; tentative D call: TRBD1 (5 bases). The germline V gene has CDR1 SGHRS and CDR2 YFSETQ. V was cut by 2 bases and J by 7 bases, with 12 bases left in between. CDR3 length: 13 amino acids.

The gene calls are TRBV7-2 and TRBJ2-7, with 9 bases aligning to TRBD1. The germline V gene encodes CDR1 SGHTA and CDR2 FQGNSA. CDR3 size: 15 residues. Trimming at V came to 5 bases and at J to 5 bases, leaving 10 bases not matched to a gene. Written as DNA, the CDR3 is TGTGCCAGCAGCCCCCAGACAGGGGGAACGCACGAGCAGTACTTC. It specifies CASSPQTGGTHEQYF.

This clone was counted only a few times. The CDR3 DNA follows: TGTGCCAGCAGCCTCCGACAGTACGGGGAGCTGTTTTTT. It codes for CASSLRQYGELFF. The V call is TRBV7-8, the J call TRBJ2-2, with D possibly being TRBD1 (5 bases). The germline V gene has CDR1 SGHVS and CDR2 FQNEAQ. V was trimmed by 5 bases and J by 7 bases, leaving 11 bases between them. The CDR3 is 13 amino acids.

This clone was detected a few times. The chain joins TRBV2 to TRBJ1-4; a weak D match, TRBD1 (5 bases). The germline CDR1 and CDR2 sequences are SNHLY and FYNNEI. The CDR3 extends over 14 amino acids. Trimming took 5 bases from V and 3 from J, leaving 10 bases between them. The chain's CDR3 is CASSRGRANEKLFF. The CDR3 nucleotides read TGTGCCAGCAGTAGGGGTCGCGCTAATGAAAAACTGTTTTTT.

This clone has only one observation. This chain connects TRBV27 to TRBJ1-2, with 8 bases matching TRBD1. Trimming cost V 1 base and J 0 bases; bases outside gene matches: 13. CDR1 is MNHEY and CDR2 is SMNVEV in the germline V gene (reference sequence). This CDR3 region has 19 residues. The CDR3 region is CASSLYPGQGTAANYGYTF. In DNA, the CDR3 is TGTGCCAGCAGTTTATATCCCGGACAGGGTACGGCTGCTAACTATGGCTACACCTTC.

The CDR3 region has the DNA TGTGCCAGCAGTTCGACTAGCGGGATAAACATTCAGTACTTC. Translation gives CASSSTSGINIQYF. This chain connects TRBV28 to TRBJ2-4; TRBD2 matches at 11 bases. CDR1 MDHEN and CDR2 SYDVKM come from the germline V gene. The CDR3 length is 14 residues. V was clipped by 4 bases and J by 6 bases; unmatched bases: 2.

This chain uses TRBV10-3 with TRBJ2-7; 11 bases line up with TRBD2. The CDR3 has 14 residues. The trim removed 6 bases at V and 0 bases at J, leaving 1 base unmatched. Germline CDR1 and CDR2: ENHRY and SYGVKD. CDR3 in amino acids: CAIRGLADSYEQYF. Here the CDR3 DNA reads TGTGCCATCAGGGGACTAGCGGACTCCTACGAGCAGTACTTC.

J is TRBJ2-2 and V is TRBV4-1, with D possibly matching TRBD2 (6 bases). The CDR3 is 17 residues long. Trimming stripped 0 bases from V and 0 bases from J, with 11 bases between. The germline V gene has CDR1 MGHRA and CDR2 YSYEKL. The CDR3 bases are TGCGCCAGCAGCCAAGACCCCCGGGGGACGAACACCGGGGAGCTGTTTTTT. It specifies CASSQDPRGTNTGELFF.

The chain joins TRBV5-1 to TRBJ1-4, with 8 bases identical to TRBD1. The CDR3 sequence is 15 residues long. Trimming at V came to 0 bases and at J to 8 bases, leaving 6 bases not matched to a gene. Germline assignment: CDR1 SGHRS and CDR2 YFSETQ. DNA of the CDR3: TGCGCCAGCAGCTTGGCAGGGACAGGACGGGAAAAACTGTTTTTT. Residues: CASSLAGTGREKLFF.